This note documents a single T cell receptor beta chain sequence. The target antigen is unknown. Tregs were sorted as CD4+CD25+CD127-/low cells. V dropped 3 bases and J dropped 4 bases, with 9 bases sitting between them. The CDR3 contains 13 residues. General study results and limits: Tumor Tregs overlapped most with tumor, then blood, naive CD4+ cells. The TCR gene usage of tumor memory CD4+ T cells clustered together with blood and lymph node memory CD4+ cells and with lymph node naive CD4+ cells. Under 2.3% of tumor Treg sequences matched blood Tregs or memory cells.

TRBV12-4/TRBJ1-2 clonotypes were amplified with adaptor-ligated barcode primers. TCRdb re-derived calls from the multiplex PCR reads in MiXCR, one entry per CDR3 protein. Here the sample spans a few hundred distinct CDR3 sequences, about 34% being singletons. Sequencing was performed on tumor-infiltrating Tregs sorted from the breast tumor. The chain combines TRBV12-3 or TRBV12-4 with TRBJ1-2; D is uncertain. This receptor was obtained from a female donor with breast cancer. CDR3 coding DNA: TGTGCCAGCAGTTTGGTACGGTCCTATGGCTACACCTTC. Encoded protein: CASSLVRSYGYTF.